This TCR beta chain emerged from a study of blood T cell repertoires in COVID-19. This CDR3 region has 14 residues. CDR1 and CDR2 (germline): SGHTA, FQGNSA. V lost 7 bases, J lost 7 bases, and 7 bases stayed unmatched. This clone appeared once. The authors' processing: How many nucleated cells were present was estimated from reference gene primer amplification. TCRdb's table, derived via immunoSEQ multiplex PCR, lists solely in-frame clones and lacks some. Clone size and V and J calls were adopted from that table, with D and trimming inferred from the DNA. This table has about 210,000 clones, approximately 78% appearing once.

The chain uses TRBV7-2 and TRBJ2-4, with TRBD2 matching over 10 bases. This sequence was found in a woman aged 70-85 years with COVID-19, enrolled during active disease. The sample was peripheral blood. CDR3 sequence (DNA): TGTGCCAGCACCCAGCGGGGGGGTTCGAACATTCAGTACTTC. The encoded protein is CASTQRGGSNIQYF.